The sequence of this TCR beta chain was determined in a study of Tregs in tolerant kidney transplant recipients. The protocol was immunoSEQ multiplex PCR, while the TCRdb copy is restricted to in-frame clones and leaves out a portion. The sample is made up of tens of thousands of clones, and the top ten hold under 2% of it. The CDR3 is 12 amino acids. V was trimmed by 4 bases and J by 0 bases, leaving 7 bases between them. Germline CDR1 is GTSNPN and CDR2 is SVGIG (reference sequence). Regarding this clone: With the read ending 3 residues before the CDR3 end, the germline J gene is used to fill in that end.

The nonmyeloablative bone marrow transplants came from related graft donors, with transient mixed chimerism. This receptor was taken from a human patient who received a combined kidney and bone marrow transplant. Some T cells may be supplied by the graft donor. The starting material was CD4+ T cells from blood (PBMCs), obtained 24 months after the transplant. This sequence joins TRBV30 and TRBJ2-7; D is undetermined. The CDR3 bases that were read are TGTGCCTGGAATTCGGGCTCCTACGAG. The encoded protein is CAWNSGSYE. The CDR3 in full is CAWNSGSYEQYF.